This T cell receptor (beta chain) was captured by sequencing in a study of identical twins. Whole-study results and caveats: Findings came from cross-sectional statistics, without long-term follow-up of donors. An excess of low generation probability was shown by twin-shared out-of-frame alpha sequences. Models underpredicted monozygotic twin sharing of out-of-frame TCR alpha.

Via MiXCR, TCRdb re-called the 5' RACE reads, giving one row per CDR3 protein. There are about 240,000 distinct CDR3 sequences in the sample; approximately 8% occur only once, and around 5% lies in the top ten. CDR3 size: 13 residues. Germline CDR1 reads MNHEY; CDR2 reads SMNVEV (reference sequence). V was pared by 6 bases and J by 6 bases, with 12 bases between. Points on this clonotype: What it recognizes is unknown.

In addition, the sample was reused for a study of yellow fever vaccine responses in identical twins.

The rearrangement joins TRBV27 to TRBJ2-1; perhaps TRBD1 as D (6 bases). This sequence originates from a woman under 30 in good health. Sequencing was carried out using CD8+ T cells sorted from blood. The CDR3 here is CASSPAGANEQFF. The CDR3 DNA sequence: TGTGCCAGCAGCCCCGCAGGGGCCAATGAGCAGTTCTTC.